The 28 T cell receptor beta chains given below trace back to one sample, sequenced in a study of blood T cell repertoires in COVID-19. Sequencing used immunoSEQ multiplex PCR; TCRdb keeps in-frame clones, though not all of them. The repertoire consists of some 310,000 clones, with just under 90% occurring once and the leading ten covering less than 9.5%. The sequencing sample was made of PBMCs or T cells enriched from blood (not recorded which). These receptors were obtained from a woman aged 25 to 45 who had recovered from COVID-19.

The rearrangement links TRBV6-2 or TRBV6-3 to TRBJ1-5; the D gene is possibly TRBD1 (5 bases). Germline V gene sequence: CDR1 MNHEY, CDR2 SVGEGT. This CDR3 is 15 amino acids long. Trimming stripped 5 bases from V and 6 bases from J, with 17 bases between. CDR3 amino acids: CASSTRAREAQPQHF. CDR3 DNA: TGTGCCAGCAGTACCCGTGCCAGGGAGGCTCAGCCCCAGCATTTT.

The chain carries TRBV28 and TRBJ1-1; 7 bases match TRBD1. This CDR3 is built from 14 residues. J lost 6 bases, V lost 2 bases, and 6 bases had no gene match. Germline loops: CDR1 MDHEN, CDR2 SYDVKM. CDR3: CASSLRGPVSEAFF. The CDR3 DNA sequence: TGTGCCAGCAGTTTAAGGGGGCCGGTATCTGAAGCTTTCTTT.

The chain has TRBV19 and TRBJ2-7, with 9 bases identical to TRBD1. This CDR3 is 15 amino acids long. J lost 2 bases, V lost 1 base, and 3 bases had no gene match. Germline V gene sequence: CDR1 LNHDA, CDR2 SQIVND (reference sequence). CDR3 nucleotides: TGTGCCAGTAGTATAGCGGGACAGGGAGCCTACGAGCAGTACTTC. This sequence encodes CASSIAGQGAYEQYF.

In its sample, this clone was seen once. J is TRBJ2-1 and V is TRBV7-3; the match to TRBD1 covers 7 bases. The germline gives CDR1 SGHTA, CDR2 FQGTGA. Unmatched junction bases numbered 9, after V lost 5 bases and J lost 5 bases. The CDR3 is 15 amino acids. The CDR3 DNA sequence: TGTGCCAGCAGCCTCGGACAGGCTTTCAACAATGAGCAGTTCTTC. Translated: CASSLGQAFNNEQFF.

V usage is TRBV30 and J usage is TRBJ1-1; 7 bases fit TRBD1. After removal of 2 bases from V and 0 bases from J, the junction contained 3 bases not matched to a gene. The CDR3 is 14 amino acids. CDR1 is GTSNPN and CDR2 is SVGIG in the germline V gene (reference sequence). CDR3 sequence reads: CAWSLGQMNTEAFF. DNA for the CDR3: TGTGCCTGGAGTTTGGGACAGATGAACACTGAAGCTTTCTTT.

This clone appeared a few times. DNA for the CDR3: TGTGCCAGCAGTTTTTCAGGGGCCCAAGATGAAAAACTGTTTTTT. Translated: CASSFSGAQDEKLFF. The genes are TRBV28 and TRBJ1-4; maybe TRBD1 (6 bases). The CDR3 has 15 residues. Trimming left V 3 bases short and J 6 bases short, with 14 bases between. Germline V gene lookup returns CDR1 MDHEN and CDR2 SYDVKM.

The chain is built from TRBV2 and TRBJ2-7; D ambiguous. V was shortened by 2 bases and J by 4 bases, with 3 bases between the two germline ends. Germline CDR1 SNHLY, CDR2 FYNNEI. The CDR3 covers 11 residues. This chain's CDR3 is CASSEPYEQYF. DNA of the CDR3: TGTGCCAGCAGTGAACCGTACGAGCAGTACTTC.

V and J are TRBV29-1 and TRBJ2-1; 10 positions agree with TRBD1. Trimming at V came to 0 bases and at J to 8 bases, leaving 7 bases not matched to a gene. The CDR3 spans 15 residues. Germline V gives CDR1 SQVTM, CDR2 ANQGSEA. CDR3 protein: CSVEDRQGARDEQFF. For the CDR3, the DNA is TGCAGCGTTGAAGATAGACAGGGGGCGAGGGATGAGCAGTTCTTC.

The gene calls are TRBV11-2 and TRBJ1-6; D is unresolved. Germline V gene sequence: CDR1 SGHAT, CDR2 FQNNGV. This CDR3 has 17 residues. Trimming left V 0 bases short and J 6 bases short, with 15 bases between. CDR3 DNA: TGTGCCAGCAGCTTAGAGAGGTCCGGGTTCGGTAATTCACCCCTCCACTTT. Protein product: CASSLERSGFGNSPLHF.

The chain combines TRBV18 with TRBJ2-7, with 7 bases that match TRBD1. V lost 2 bases to trimming and J lost 2 bases; unmatched junction nucleotides: 6. The CDR3 is 15 amino acids. Germline V gives CDR1 KGHSH, CDR2 LQKENI. CDR3 loop: CASSPAGTVTYEQYF. The CDR3 bases are TGTGCCAGCTCACCAGCAGGGACAGTAACCTACGAGCAGTACTTC.

J is TRBJ2-1 and V is TRBV6-2 or TRBV6-3, with 8 bases that match TRBD2. The CDR3 runs to 15 residues. The germline V gene encodes CDR1 MNHEY and CDR2 SVGEGT. After removal of 2 bases from V and 6 bases from J, the junction contained 6 bases not matched to a gene. The CDR3 is CASSYISGSPNEQFF. The CDR3 DNA is TGTGCCAGCAGTTACATAAGCGGGAGTCCCAATGAGCAGTTCTTC.

The chain is built from TRBV5-1 and TRBJ1-1; TRBD1 might be the D (6 bases). The ends were cut back, 5 bases at V and 3 bases at J, with 14 bases in the middle. The CDR3 loop spans 14 amino acids. Per germline, CDR1 SGHRS and CDR2 YFSETQ. CDR3 protein: CASRSQGPDTEAFF. The CDR3, as DNA: TGCGCCAGCAGGTCTCAGGGGCCGGACACTGAAGCTTTCTTT.

V usage is TRBV7-2 and J usage is TRBJ1-6, with D possibly matching TRBD1 (5 bases). The CDR3 is made up of 13 amino acids. The V gene's germline CDR1 is SGHTA and CDR2 FQGNSA. V dropped 5 bases and J dropped 10 bases, with 12 bases sitting between them. This CDR3 reads CASSLDSWSPLHF. The CDR3 DNA follows: TGTGCCAGCAGCCTCGACAGTTGGTCACCCCTCCACTTT.

The chain couples TRBV6-1 to TRBJ1-2, with D maybe TRBD1 (5 bases). CDR1 and CDR2 from the germline V gene are MNHNS and SASEGT. This CDR3 contains 13 residues. V lost 1 base and J 7 bases, leaving 10 bases between the germline ends. The CDR3 protein is CASSEGWGPGYTF. The CDR3 nucleotides read TGTGCCAGCAGTGAAGGGTGGGGCCCTGGCTACACCTTC.

The CDR3 region is CASRTGGTGNTIYF. The CDR3 DNA reads as TGTGCCAGCAGGACGGGGGGGACTGGAAACACCATATATTTT. The chain employs TRBV2 and TRBJ1-3, with a possible D match to TRBD1 (5 bases). Germline V CDR1 and CDR2: SNHLY, FYNNEI. The CDR3 contains 14 residues. The V end was cut by 6 bases, the J end by 2 bases, with 11 bases between. Full variable domain (rest looked up from reference TRBV2 and TRBJ1-3): EPEVTQTPSHQVTQMGQEVILRCVPISNHLYFYWYRQILGQKVEFLVSFYNNEISEKSEIFDDQFSVERPDGSNFTLKIRSTKLEDSAMYFCASRTGGTGNTIYFGEGSWLTVV.

The chain combines TRBV7-9 with TRBJ2-7; no firm D call. Trimming shortened V by 4 bases and J by 3 bases, and 13 bases separated the two germline ends. In germline, CDR1 is SEHNR, CDR2 FQNEAQ (reference sequence). The CDR3 totals 14 residues. The CDR3 sequence is CASSSLLGYYEQYF. DNA of the CDR3: TGTGCCAGCAGCTCCCTCCTGGGCTACTACGAGCAGTACTTC.

A single count supports this clone. The chain uses TRBV27 and TRBJ2-1; 8 bases fit TRBD2. V dropped 0 bases and J dropped 8; count of bases not matched to a gene: 9. In germline, CDR1 is MNHEY, CDR2 SMNVEV (reference sequence). This CDR3 has 16 residues. For the CDR3, the DNA is TGTGCCAGCAGTTTATCTGCTAGCGGGCCCTCGCATGAGCAGTTCTTC. Amino acids: CASSLSASGPSHEQFF.

The rearrangement links TRBV4-1 to TRBJ1-2, with TRBD1 as a possible D gene (5 bases). The V gene lost 0 bases and the J gene lost 6 bases, with 11 bases spanning the gap. Per the germline V gene, CDR1 is MGHRA and CDR2 is YSYEKL. This CDR3 spans 14 amino acids. CDR3 residues: CASSQDIRGDGYTF. CDR3 bases: TGCGCCAGCAGCCAAGATATCCGGGGGGATGGCTACACCTTC.

This chain joins TRBV4-1 and TRBJ2-2; no clear D. Germline-derived CDR1 and CDR2 are MGHRA and YSYEKL. V was shortened by 0 bases and J by 0 bases, with 8 bases between the two germline ends. The CDR3 is made up of 16 amino acids. DNA of the CDR3: TGCGCCAGCAGCCAAGAAACAGCCCCGAACACCGGGGAGCTGTTTTTT. This sequence encodes CASSQETAPNTGELFF.

J is TRBJ2-2 and V is TRBV5-6, with 8 positions matching TRBD2. The CDR3 is 16 residues long. V lost 0 bases, J lost 4 bases, and 5 bases stayed unmatched. Germline V gene sequence: CDR1 SGHDT, CDR2 YYEEEE. CDR3 sequence reads: CASSLVSSGGTGELFF. The CDR3 DNA sequence: TGTGCCAGCAGCTTGGTTTCCAGCGGGGGCACCGGGGAGCTGTTTTTT.

This clone was found once. The chain employs TRBV27 and TRBJ2-1, with 13 bases aligning to TRBD2. The CDR3 runs to 18 residues. J was trimmed by 8 bases and V by 0 bases; bases with no gene match: 10. The V gene's germline CDR1 is MNHEY and CDR2 SMNVEV (reference sequence). CDR3 amino acids: CASSLSDGLAGVGHEQFF. As DNA, the CDR3 is TGTGCCAGCAGTTTATCGGACGGACTAGCGGGAGTAGGTCATGAGCAGTTCTTC.

The chain is built from TRBV3-1 (or the pseudogene TRBV3-2) and TRBJ2-5; no clear D gene. This CDR3 has 14 residues. V lost 2 bases to trimming and J lost 5 bases, with 12 bases between them. Per the germline V gene, CDR1 is LGHDT and CDR2 is YNNKEL (reference sequence). The CDR3 DNA sequence: TGTGCCAGCAGCCAAAAGCGAAGTGGCGAGACCCAGTACTTC. Translating gives CASSQKRSGETQYF.

The chain recombines TRBV6-4 with TRBJ1-2; 8 nucleotides align to TRBD1. Per germline, CDR1 MRHNA and CDR2 SNTAGT. The CDR3 is 16 amino acids. V was clipped by 4 bases and J by 0 bases; unmatched bases: 7. The CDR3 nucleotides read TGTGCCAGCAGTGCACAGGGGGGCACCTCTAACTATGGCTACACCTTC. It codes for CASSAQGGTSNYGYTF.

The J gene is TRBJ2-3, the V gene TRBV28; the match to TRBD1 covers 8 bases. In germline, CDR1 is MDHEN, CDR2 SYDVKM. The CDR3 has 16 residues. V lost 3 bases, J lost 2 bases, and 7 bases stayed unmatched. The CDR3 coding sequence is TGTGCCAGCAGTTTGGTTCAGGGGGCTGCCACAGATACGCAGTATTTT. This codes for CASSLVQGAATDTQYF.

DNA of the CDR3: TGTGCCAGCAGCGCCAGACAGAAAGAGACCCAGTACTTC. Translated, it gives CASSARQKETQYF. The J gene is TRBJ2-5, the V gene TRBV7-2; D perhaps matches TRBD1 (5 bases). Germline-derived CDR1 and CDR2 are SGHTA and FQGNSA. V dropped 5 bases and J dropped 3 bases, with 10 bases sitting between them. This CDR3 is built from 13 residues. The complete variable domain, with remaining parts taken from reference TRBV7-2 and TRBJ2-5, reads GAGVSQSPSNKVTEKGKDVELRCDPISGHTALYWYRQSLGQGLEFLIYFQGNSAPDKSGLPSDRFSAERTGGSVSTLTIQRTQQEDSAVYLCASSARQKETQYFGPGTRLLVL.

The chain is built from TRBV2 and TRBJ1-1; perhaps TRBD1 as D (6 bases). In germline, CDR1 is SNHLY, CDR2 FYNNEI. Trimming took 9 bases from V and 1 from J, leaving 12 bases between them. CDR3 length: 13 amino acids. CDR3 protein: CASKDSWNTEAFF. For the CDR3, the DNA is TGTGCCAGTAAGGACAGTTGGAACACTGAAGCTTTCTTT.

The rearrangement uses TRBV5-1 and TRBJ2-6; D possibly corresponds to TRBD2 (5 bases). The CDR3 has 15 amino acids. V lost 9 bases, J lost 0 bases, and 13 bases lay in between. Germline values: CDR1 SGHRS, CDR2 YFSETQ. The CDR3 nucleotides are TGCGCCACGAGGACTGCCCCCTCTGGGGCCAACGTCCTGACTTTC. Its translation is CATRTAPSGANVLTF.

The chain links TRBV9 to TRBJ1-3, with 7 bases fitting TRBD1. CDR3 length: 15 residues. Germline CDR1 and CDR2: SGDLS and YYNGEE. V was pared by 2 bases and J by 7 bases, with 9 bases of the junction left unmatched. The CDR3 DNA reads TGTGCCAGCAGCGTGGGGGACAGTTGGGAGAACACCATATATTTT. As protein: CASSVGDSWENTIYF.